Below, 26 T cell receptor beta chains from the same sample are listed, as sequenced in a study of regulatory T cells in long-lasting Graves disease. Arm-PCR with iRepertoire HTBI primers amplified the CDR3 regions for these TCR beta libraries. TCRdb redid the calling of the multiplex PCR reads with MiXCR, one entry per CDR3 protein. The sample lists about 360,000 distinct CDR3 sequences, roughly 16% occurring once. Time point denoted: newly diagnosed GD, antithyroid drugs for less than 3 months. From PBMCs, RNA was extracted and then used to make the TCR library. This sample was also put to use in a study of T cells in Graves' hyperthyroidism and ophthalmopathy.

The sequencing used peripheral blood mononuclear cells (PBMCs), collected at new diagnosis, from a patient treated with antithyroid drugs. The receptors here all came from a woman between 18 and 30 years old with Graves disease.

With respect to this clonotype: It is likely a read error, because the conserved phenylalanine at the end of the CDR3 is missing. V usage is TRBV20-1 and J usage is TRBJ1-1, with 10 bases that match TRBD1. Trimming cost V 1 base and J 3 bases; bases outside gene matches: 20. The length of the CDR3 is 20 residues. In germline, CDR1 is DFQATT, CDR2 SNEGSKA (reference sequence). CDR3 in amino acids: CSARVGPGTGDRILYTEAFL. CDR3 sequence (DNA): TGCAGTGCTAGAGTAGGCCCCGGGACAGGGGACAGAATCCTCTACACTGAAGCTTTCCTT.

The sample holds many counts of this clonotype. The rearrangement links TRBV3-1 to TRBJ2-7; TRBD2 agrees at 7 bases. The CDR3 has 14 amino acids. Losses at the gene ends were 6 bases for V and 2 bases for J; bases not matched to a gene: 7. CDR1 LGHDT and CDR2 YNNKEL come from the germline V gene (reference sequence). CDR3: CASSPSGVAYEQYF. CDR3 nucleotide sequence: TGTGCCAGCAGTCCAAGCGGGGTTGCCTACGAGCAGTACTTC.

This clonotype was recorded at least ten times. The rearrangement links TRBV11-2 to TRBJ1-5, with 10 bases that match TRBD1. This CDR3 spans 14 amino acids. CDR1 and CDR2 (germline): SGHAT, FQNNGV. Germline trimming cut 5 bases from V and 4 bases from J; bases unmatched to any gene: 2. CDR3 nucleotide sequence: TGTGCCAGCAGCAAGGGACAGGGGAATCAGCCCCAGCATTTT. It translates to CASSKGQGNQPQHF.

The chain has TRBV29-1 and TRBJ2-6, with D unresolved. Germline assignment: CDR1 SQVTM and CDR2 ANQGSEA. The CDR3 is made up of 18 amino acids. V lost 4 bases, J lost 0 bases, and 19 bases lay in between. The CDR3 region is CSVVLGGSLGSGANVLTF. The CDR3 DNA follows: TGCAGCGTTGTTCTAGGCGGCAGCCTAGGCTCTGGGGCCAACGTCCTGACTTTC.

In its sample, this clonotype was seen many times. V usage is TRBV28 and J usage is TRBJ2-1; TRBD1 matches 7 bases. The V and J ends lost 6 bases and 15 bases, in that order; junction bases with no gene match: 29. The CDR3 is 18 residues long. Germline V gene lookup returns CDR1 MDHEN and CDR2 SYDVKM. The CDR3 loop reads CASSLSRQGLPGTQKRFF. The CDR3 DNA sequence: TGTGCCAGCAGCCTCAGCCGACAGGGATTACCGGGGACCCAAAAGCGGTTCTTC.

The rearrangement uses TRBV29-1 and TRBJ2-5; 8 bases match TRBD2. Germline CDR1 and CDR2: SQVTM and ANQGSEA. The CDR3 is made up of 13 amino acids. The CDR3 DNA reads as TGCTCTTTCCGGCTAGCGGGTTTGGGGACCCAGTACTTC. This translates into CSFRLAGLGTQYF.

Concerning this clonotype itself: Just one base apart from a much larger clone, this may be a read error. The chain recombines TRBV12-3 or TRBV12-4 with TRBJ2-1; D possibly uses TRBD1 or TRBD2 (5 bases each). CDR3 length: 14 residues. The CDR3 DNA reads TGTGCCGGCAGTGAACCGTGGGGGTCCTATGAGCAGTTCTTC. Its protein is CAGSEPWGSYEQFF.

This clonotype has ten or more counts. The chain uses TRBV20-1 and TRBJ2-7; 8 nucleotides align to TRBD1. Germline assignment: CDR1 DFQATT and CDR2 SNEGSKA (reference sequence). Trimming cost V 3 bases and J 2 bases; bases outside gene matches: 9. CDR3 length: 15 residues. The CDR3 DNA sequence: TGCAGTGCTAGGGAACCGGGACAGGTTACCTACGAGCAGTACTTC. Its translation is CSAREPGQVTYEQYF.

This clonotype was seen many times. The gene calls are TRBV13 and TRBJ2-7, with 10 bases identical to TRBD1. J was trimmed by 1 base and V by 1 base; bases with no gene match: 7. In germline, CDR1 is PRHDT, CDR2 FYEKMQ (reference sequence). The CDR3 runs to 17 residues. Here the CDR3 reads CASSLVRRDRGSYEQYF. The CDR3 DNA sequence: TGTGCCAGCAGCTTAGTGCGTCGGGACAGGGGTTCCTACGAGCAGTACTTC.

This clonotype has a handful of counts. The gene calls are TRBV7-8 and TRBJ1-5, with D unclear. Per the germline V gene, CDR1 is SGHVS and CDR2 is FQNEAQ. The CDR3 contains 13 residues. V lost 3 bases, J lost 4 bases, and 7 bases lay in between. CDR3 DNA sequence: TGTGCCAGCAGCTTCGACACTAATCAGCCCCAGCATTTT. As protein: CASSFDTNQPQHF.

This clonotype was found a few times. The J gene is TRBJ2-1, the V gene TRBV6-1; no clear D. The length of the CDR3 is 14 residues. The germline gives CDR1 MNHNS, CDR2 SASEGT. V lost 6 bases, J lost 7 bases, and 16 bases lay in between. As DNA, the CDR3 is TGTGCCAGCAGCGTGCCGCCTGGATGGAATGAGCAGTTCTTC. Translating gives CASSVPPGWNEQFF.

This clonotype came up many times. The chain employs TRBV10-1 and TRBJ2-7; D gene ambiguous. The germline V gene encodes CDR1 WNHNN and CDR2 SYGVQD (reference sequence). This CDR3 has 14 residues. V shed 4 bases and J shed 2 bases, with 12 bases lying between them. This CDR3 is CASSAADRTYEQYF. As DNA, the CDR3 is TGCGCCAGCAGTGCGGCGGATCGGACCTACGAGCAGTACTTC.

At least ten counts were recorded for this clonotype. V gene TRBV5-5 combines with J gene TRBJ2-7; tentatively, D is TRBD1 (7 bases). The CDR3 runs to 13 residues. Trimming stripped 4 bases from V and 3 bases from J, with 11 bases between. Per germline, CDR1 SGHKS and CDR2 YYEKEE (reference sequence). CDR3 sequence (DNA): TGTGCCAGCAGCCTGCAGGGGGGCTACGAGCAGTACTTC. Its translation: CASSLQGGYEQYF.

The rearrangement joins TRBV27 to TRBJ2-5; the match to TRBD2 covers 12 bases. V shed 8 bases, J shed 5 bases, and the junction held 6 bases outside the gene matches. The CDR3 covers 14 residues. Germline CDR1 reads MNHEY; CDR2 reads SMNVEV (reference sequence). CDR3 amino acids: CASRRLAGDETQYF. In DNA form, the CDR3 reads TGTGCCAGCCGGCGACTAGCGGGAGATGAGACCCAGTACTTC.

This clonotype was seen more than once but under ten times. The V call is TRBV20-1, the J call TRBJ2-7; D call uncertain. Germline assignment: CDR1 DFQATT and CDR2 SNEGSKA (reference sequence). This CDR3 is built from 15 residues. Trimming cost V 1 base and J 4 bases, with 17 bases left between them. This CDR3 reads CSARVGLTASYEQYF. DNA of the CDR3: TGCAGTGCTAGAGTCGGGCTAACCGCCAGTTACGAGCAGTACTTC.

The table lists this clonotype with many counts. The rearrangement uses TRBV2 and TRBJ2-7; D perhaps matches TRBD1 (5 bases). V was shortened by 6 bases and J by 4 bases, with 10 bases between the two germline ends. The CDR3 runs 12 residues. Germline assignment: CDR1 SNHLY and CDR2 FYNNEI. The CDR3 spells CASSPQGYEQYF. CDR3 coding DNA: TGTGCCAGCAGCCCTCAGGGTTACGAGCAGTACTTC.

In its sample, this clonotype was seen a few times. This sequence joins TRBV20-1 and TRBJ1-4; tentative D call: TRBD1 (5 bases). This CDR3 has 13 residues. Between the trimmed V and J ends, which lost 3 bases and 7 bases, there was a span of 12 bases. Germline V CDR1 and CDR2: DFQATT, SNEGSKA (reference sequence). The CDR3 reads CSASWGGGEKLFF. Here the CDR3 DNA reads TGCAGTGCTAGCTGGGGGGGAGGTGAAAAACTGTTTTTT.

This clonotype was found many times. This chain uses TRBV12-3 or TRBV12-4 with TRBJ1-1; D is unresolved. Trimming cost V 0 bases and J 2 bases, with 13 bases left between them. CDR3 length equals 16 residues. The CDR3 reads CASSLAEQWVNTEAFF. The CDR3 coding sequence is TGTGCCAGCAGTTTAGCGGAGCAGTGGGTTAACACTGAAGCTTTCTTT.

This clonotype was recorded many times. The CDR3 DNA follows: TGTGCCAGCAGCCAAGTCCGGTGGACTAGCCTAAGCTCCTACAATGAGCAGTTCTTC. Translated, it gives CASSQVRWTSLSSYNEQFF. This chain joins TRBV14 and TRBJ2-1; 8 bases fit TRBD2. Germline V gene sequence: CDR1 SGHDN, CDR2 FVKESK. The junction had 11 bases not matched to a gene; V was cut back by 1 base and J by 0 bases. The CDR3 is 19 residues long.

This clonotype was recorded at least ten times. CDR3: CASSGGQAPWETQYF. The CDR3, as DNA: TGTGCCAGCAGCGGAGGACAGGCGCCTTGGGAGACCCAGTACTTC. The rearrangement links TRBV7-2 to TRBJ2-5; 7 bases match TRBD1. This CDR3 is 15 amino acids long. Germline CDR1 and CDR2: SGHTA and FQGNSA. The V and J ends lost 5 bases and 5 bases, in that order; junction bases with no gene match: 11.

This clonotype was observed many times. V gene TRBV11-2 combines with J gene TRBJ2-5, with D tentatively TRBD2 (6 bases). Germline V gene sequence: CDR1 SGHAT, CDR2 FQNNGV. Trimming took 0 bases from V and 0 from J, leaving 14 bases between them. The CDR3 extends over 17 amino acids. The CDR3 region is CASSLEGGAQYQETQYF. CDR3 nucleotide sequence: TGTGCCAGCAGCTTAGAGGGCGGGGCCCAGTACCAAGAGACCCAGTACTTC.

The chain carries TRBV6-1 and TRBJ1-1, with TRBD1 as a possible D gene (5 bases). The CDR3 extends over 13 amino acids. The germline V gene has CDR1 MNHNS and CDR2 SASEGT. Trimming removed 7 bases from V and 4 bases from J, with 13 bases in between. CDR3 bases: TGTGCCAGCAACCCAGACAGAAGCACTGAAGCTTTCTTT. Translation gives CASNPDRSTEAFF.

This clonotype was counted between two and nine times. The chain's CDR3 is CAISGTSSYEQYF. The CDR3 DNA follows: TGTGCCATCAGCGGGACATCCTCCTACGAGCAGTACTTC. The rearrangement uses TRBV10-3 and TRBJ2-7, with a possible D match to TRBD1 (6 bases). This CDR3 comprises 13 residues. The V gene's germline CDR1 is ENHRY and CDR2 SYGVKD. V lost 6 bases, J lost 0 bases, and 9 bases lay in between.

This clonotype was observed at least ten times. V and J are TRBV5-1 and TRBJ2-1; D gene unclear. The germline V gene encodes CDR1 SGHRS and CDR2 YFSETQ. The CDR3 runs 16 residues. Trimming took off 0 bases at V and 4 bases at J, with 14 bases between the two ends. CDR3 bases: TGCGCCAGCAGCTTGGCCGTTCAGAACCTATACAATGAGCAGTTCTTC. This encodes CASSLAVQNLYNEQFF.

This clonotype was detected many times. The V call is TRBV12-3 or TRBV12-4, the J call TRBJ2-3; D gene ambiguous. The CDR3 loop spans 12 amino acids. V lost 5 bases to trimming and J lost 2 bases, with 5 bases between them. The CDR3 is CASSKLTDTQYF. CDR3 nucleotides: TGTGCCAGCAGTAAACTCACAGATACGCAGTATTTT.

The J gene is TRBJ2-1, the V gene TRBV3-1; 8 nucleotides match TRBD2. V lost 4 bases to trimming and J lost 9 bases; unmatched junction nucleotides: 8. Germline V lookup: CDR1 LGHDT, CDR2 YNNKEL (reference sequence). The CDR3 is 14 residues long. CDR3 DNA sequence: TGTGCCAGCAGCCCGGACGGGGGGGCACGTGAGCAGTTCTTC. It specifies CASSPDGGAREQFF.